What follows are 19 T cell receptor beta chains derived from one specimen sequenced in a study of blood T cell repertoires in COVID-19. The table came from immunoSEQ multiplex PCR; TCRdb's copy has only in-frame clones and leaves some out. The table has approximately 170,000 clones, 80% to 90% seen once. Sequenced: PBMCs or T cells enriched from blood (not recorded which). These receptors all stem from a woman aged 50 to 60 in a cohort exposed to, infected with or recovered from COVID-19 (not recorded which).

The chain joins TRBV11-2 to TRBJ2-5; D is possibly TRBD1 (5 bases). Looked up from germline, CDR1 is SGHAT and CDR2 is FQNNGV. The CDR3 contains 15 residues. V lost 1 base and J lost 2, with 11 bases in between. The CDR3 loop is CASSLGGTEQETQYF. CDR3 sequence (DNA): TGTGCCAGCAGCTTAGGGGGCACCGAACAAGAGACCCAGTACTTC.

This clone showed up just once. The V call is TRBV4-1, the J call TRBJ2-1, with D perhaps TRBD2 (5 bases). The germline V gene encodes CDR1 MGHRA and CDR2 YSYEKL. The V end lost 1 base, the J end lost 1 base, and 14 bases lay between the germline ends. This CDR3 has 17 amino acids. CDR3 residues: CASSQVNEGASYNEQFF. DNA of the CDR3: TGCGCCAGCAGCCAAGTTAATGAGGGAGCTTCCTACAATGAGCAGTTCTTC.

This clone was found a few times. This rearrangement joins TRBV2 to TRBJ2-1; 8 bases line up with TRBD2. The CDR3 sequence is 16 residues long. J was trimmed by 0 bases and V by 3 bases; bases with no gene match: 4. CDR1 and CDR2 (germline): SNHLY, FYNNEI. CDR3 amino acids: CASSDSGGGSYNEQFF. The CDR3 DNA follows: TGTGCCAGCAGTGACTCCGGGGGGGGCTCCTACAATGAGCAGTTCTTC.

In DNA, the CDR3 is TGTGCCAGCAGCTTAATTGACAGATCCTACGAGCAGTACTTC. Its translation: CASSLIDRSYEQYF. This chain joins TRBV5-4 and TRBJ2-7, with D possibly TRBD1 on 5 matching bases. The CDR3 sequence is 14 residues long. Germline CDR1 and CDR2: SGHNT and YYREEE (reference sequence). V was trimmed by 2 bases and J by 1 base, leaving 10 bases between them. The full variable domain, completed using reference TRBV5-4 and TRBJ2-7, is ETGVTQSPTHLIKTRGQQVTLRCSSQSGHNTVSWYQQALGQGPQFIFQYYREEENGRGNFPPRFSGLQFPNYSSELNVNALELDDSALYLCASSLIDRSYEQYFGPGTRLTVT.

This chain links TRBV5-5 with TRBJ2-1, with TRBD2 matching over 7 bases. The V and J ends lost 2 bases and 3 bases, in that order; junction bases with no gene match: 2. This CDR3 has 14 amino acids. The germline V gene has CDR1 SGHKS and CDR2 YYEKEE (reference sequence). CDR3 sequence reads: CASSFGLDYNEQFF. For the CDR3, the DNA is TGTGCCAGCAGCTTTGGACTAGACTACAATGAGCAGTTCTTC.

V gene TRBV2 combines with J gene TRBJ2-1; 15 nucleotides align to TRBD2. CDR3 size: 14 residues. In germline, CDR1 is SNHLY, CDR2 FYNNEI. V was clipped by 5 bases and J by 10 bases; unmatched bases: 3. The CDR3 protein is CASSPGTSGGEQFF. In DNA form, the CDR3 reads TGTGCCAGCAGTCCCGGGACTAGCGGGGGGGAGCAGTTCTTC.

The chain recombines TRBV6-5 with TRBJ1-1; tentative D call: TRBD1 (6 bases). CDR1 MNHEY and CDR2 SVGAGI come from the germline V gene. Trimming removed 5 bases from V and 0 bases from J, with 10 bases in between. This CDR3 region has 14 residues. The CDR3 sequence is CASSTGSMNTEAFF. The DNA of the CDR3 is TGTGCCAGCAGTACAGGGAGCATGAACACTGAAGCTTTCTTT.

The chain combines TRBV12-3 or TRBV12-4 with TRBJ1-5, with D hard to call. Deletions cut 6 bases from V and 3 bases from J, with 6 bases between. The CDR3 spans 12 residues. CDR3 loop: CASSIVNQPQHF. The CDR3 nucleotides are TGTGCCAGCAGCATAGTCAATCAGCCCCAGCATTTT.

In this sample, this clone turned up a few times. The rearrangement joins TRBV29-1 to TRBJ1-1, with D uncertain. The germline V and J ends were trimmed by 5 bases and 3 bases, with 16 bases remaining between them. CDR1 is SQVTM and CDR2 is ANQGSEA in the germline V gene. CDR3 size: 14 residues. The CDR3 nucleotides are TGCAGCGTTCTTGGCAGACCCGAGGACACTGAAGCTTTCTTT. Amino acid sequence: CSVLGRPEDTEAFF.

This chain links TRBV9 with TRBJ2-7; 8 bases are shared with TRBD2. The CDR3 sequence is 16 residues long. J was trimmed by 5 bases and V by 0 bases; bases with no gene match: 10. CDR1 SGDLS and CDR2 YYNGEE come from the germline V gene. The CDR3 here is CASSVEPAGAGNEQYF. The CDR3 DNA reads TGTGCCAGCAGCGTAGAGCCAGCGGGGGCCGGGAACGAGCAGTACTTC.

V gene TRBV28 combines with J gene TRBJ2-1, with 10 bases aligning to TRBD2. Germline-derived CDR1 and CDR2 are MDHEN and SYDVKM. The CDR3 is 15 residues long. V lost 5 bases, J lost 9 bases, and 10 bases stayed unmatched. The CDR3, as DNA: TGTGCCAGCAGTCCCTCTAGCGGGAGTAGGGTTGAGCAGTTCTTC. It is translated as CASSPSSGSRVEQFF.

The V gene is TRBV5-5, the J gene TRBJ1-5; D gene uncertain. Germline-derived CDR1 and CDR2 are SGHKS and YYEKEE (reference sequence). Trimming shortened V by 4 bases and J by 1 base, and 9 bases separated the two germline ends. The CDR3 runs 14 residues. The CDR3: CASSRDISNQPQHF. DNA of the CDR3: TGTGCCAGCAGCCGAGACATAAGCAATCAGCCCCAGCATTTT.

This chain uses TRBV5-4 with TRBJ1-1; D gene ambiguous. CDR1 SGHNT and CDR2 YYREEE come from the germline V gene (reference sequence). Trimming cost V 3 bases and J 6 bases, with 12 bases left between them. The CDR3 runs 13 residues. The CDR3 DNA reads TGTGCCAGCAGCTCTAACCCCGGAGCTGAAGCTTTCTTT. It is translated as CASSSNPGAEAFF.

V and J are TRBV28 and TRBJ1-6, with 8 bases lining up with TRBD1. After removal of 5 bases from V and 8 bases from J, the junction contained 8 bases not matched to a gene. The CDR3 is made up of 15 amino acids. Looked up from germline, CDR1 is MDHEN and CDR2 is SYDVKM. This chain's CDR3 is CASSAATGEYSPLHF. The CDR3 DNA reads as TGTGCCAGCAGTGCTGCGACAGGGGAATATTCACCCCTCCACTTT.

The chain uses TRBV3-1 (or the pseudogene TRBV3-2) and TRBJ2-3; the match to TRBD2 covers 14 bases. Looked up from germline, CDR1 is LGHDT and CDR2 is YNNKEL (reference sequence). This CDR3 comprises 17 residues. Trimming removed 1 base from V and 1 base from J; junction bases left unmatched: 1. This CDR3 reads CASSQGTSGGRTDTQYF. DNA of the CDR3: TGTGCCAGCAGCCAAGGGACTAGCGGGGGGCGCACAGATACGCAGTATTTT.

The chain links TRBV7-2 to TRBJ2-5, with 9 bases lining up with TRBD1. This CDR3 spans 13 amino acids. V lost 4 bases and J lost 5; bases outside the gene matches: 2. Germline CDR1 reads SGHTA; CDR2 reads FQGNSA. The CDR3 bases are TGTGCCAGCAGCTACAGGGGGCGGGAGACCCAGTACTTC. Amino acids: CASSYRGRETQYF.

The V and J genes are TRBV2 and TRBJ1-5, with 9 nucleotides matching TRBD1. The junction had 16 bases not matched to a gene; V was cut back by 6 bases and J by 16 bases. The length of the CDR3 is 14 residues. Per the germline V gene, CDR1 is SNHLY and CDR2 is FYNNEI. The CDR3 loop is CASSEKKGTGKEHF. The CDR3 DNA is TGTGCCAGCAGCGAAAAAAAAGGGACAGGGAAGGAACATTTT.

This clone appeared once. The V gene is TRBV5-4, the J gene TRBJ2-3, with 14 bases that match TRBD2. Germline values: CDR1 SGHNT, CDR2 YYREEE (reference sequence). With 4 bases clipped from V and 6 bases from J, the junction kept 4 bases outside the gene matches. This CDR3 is 15 amino acids long. DNA of the CDR3: TGTGCCAGCAGCCAGGGACTAGCGGGAGCGGATACGCAGTATTTT. It specifies CASSQGLAGADTQYF.

The chain uses TRBV11-2 and TRBJ2-5, with a weak D call TRBD1 (5 bases). Trimming took 1 base from V and 4 from J, leaving 7 bases between them. Germline loops: CDR1 SGHAT, CDR2 FQNNGV. The CDR3 totals 13 residues. CDR3 sequence (DNA): TGTGCCAGCAGCTTAGGACAGAGAGAGACCCAGTACTTC. It specifies CASSLGQRETQYF.